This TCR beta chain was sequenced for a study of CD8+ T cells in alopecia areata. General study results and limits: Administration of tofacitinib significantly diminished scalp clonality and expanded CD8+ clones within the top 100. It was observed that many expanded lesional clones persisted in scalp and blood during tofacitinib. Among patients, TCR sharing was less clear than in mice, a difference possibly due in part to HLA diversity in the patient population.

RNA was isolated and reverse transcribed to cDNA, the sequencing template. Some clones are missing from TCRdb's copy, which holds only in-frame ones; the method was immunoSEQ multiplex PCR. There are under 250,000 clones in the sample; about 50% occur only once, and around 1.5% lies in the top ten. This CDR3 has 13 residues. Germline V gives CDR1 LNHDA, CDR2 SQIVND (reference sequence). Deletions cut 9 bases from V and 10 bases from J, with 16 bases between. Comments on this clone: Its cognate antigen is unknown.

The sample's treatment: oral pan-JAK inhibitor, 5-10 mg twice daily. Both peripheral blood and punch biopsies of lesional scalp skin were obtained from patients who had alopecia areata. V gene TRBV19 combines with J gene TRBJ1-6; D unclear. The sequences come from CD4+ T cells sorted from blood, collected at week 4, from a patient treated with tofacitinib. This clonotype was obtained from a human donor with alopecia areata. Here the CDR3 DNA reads TGTGCCAGCCAAGAAACGCCGGGCTCACCCCTCCACTTT. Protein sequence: CASQETPGSPLHF.